Many counts were recorded for the clone carrying this T cell receptor (beta chain). The sample originates from a study of T cells in Graves' hyperthyroidism and ophthalmopathy. TCR beta CDR3 region amplification was performed from RNA transcripts. First-round RT-PCR targeting the TCR CDR3 was performed with the HTBI primer set. TCRdb fed the multiplex PCR reads into MiXCR, producing one record per CDR3 protein. The data contain hundreds of thousands of distinct CDR3 sequences, 17% of them singletons. The sequencing sample was made of blood. The source is a woman between 18 and 30 years old with Graves' ophthalmopathy.

The CDR3 is CASSQDRSLNTEAFF. The CDR3 nucleotides read TGCGCCAGCAGCCAAGACAGGTCTTTGAACACTGAAGCTTTCTTT. V and J are TRBV4-1 and TRBJ1-1; D remains ambiguous. CDR3 length: 15 amino acids. V was cut by 0 bases and J by 0 bases, with 8 bases left in between. Germline V gene data show CDR1 as MGHRA and CDR2 as YSYEKL.